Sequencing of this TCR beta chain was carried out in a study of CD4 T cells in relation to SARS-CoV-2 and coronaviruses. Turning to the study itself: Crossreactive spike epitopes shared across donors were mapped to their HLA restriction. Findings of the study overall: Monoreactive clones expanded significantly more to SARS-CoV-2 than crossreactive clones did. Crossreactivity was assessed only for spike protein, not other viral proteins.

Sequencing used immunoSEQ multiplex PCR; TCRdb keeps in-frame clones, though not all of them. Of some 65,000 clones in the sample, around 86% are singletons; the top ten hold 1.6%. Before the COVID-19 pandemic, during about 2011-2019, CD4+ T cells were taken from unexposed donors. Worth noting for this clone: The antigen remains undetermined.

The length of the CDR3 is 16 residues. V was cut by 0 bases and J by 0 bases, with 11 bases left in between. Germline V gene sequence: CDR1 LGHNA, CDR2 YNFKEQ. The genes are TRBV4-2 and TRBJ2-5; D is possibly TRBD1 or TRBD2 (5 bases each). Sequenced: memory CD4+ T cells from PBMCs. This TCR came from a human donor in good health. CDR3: CASSQDLAGYQETQYF. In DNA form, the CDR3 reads TGTGCCAGCAGCCAAGATCTAGCAGGGTACCAAGAGACCCAGTACTTC.